The rows below give T cell receptor beta chains drawn from one sample of a study of CD4 and CD8 cells across lung adenocarcinoma regions. TCRdb redid the calling of the PCR reads with MiXCR, one entry per CDR3 protein. Seen here are under 20,000 distinct CDR3 sequences, approximately 50% observed once, and the top ten hold 30% to 40%. The sequencing sample was made of CD8+ T cells from the margin of a lung tumor. These receptors were obtained from a male donor with lung adenocarcinoma. The CD4 and CD8 labels of this study may be unreliable. CDR3s include the opening cysteine and the closing phenylalanine or tryptophan. D genes are given only for firm matches. A row's size may be missing; if present it is once, few, many or a size class.

>TRBD1|TRBJ2-7|TRBV6-1|NA
CASSDRGLSEQYF
TGTGCCAGCAGTGACAGGGGGCTGAGCGAGCAGTACTTC
>NA|TRBJ1-6|TRBV6-5|many
CASSYSLPSNSPLHF
TGTGCCAGCAGTTACTCTTTGCCTTCCAATTCACCCCTCCACTTT
>NA|TRBJ2-1|TRBV6-1|medium-sized
CASTRQGGSYNEQFF
TGTGCCAGCACCAGGCAGGGGGGCTCCTACAATGAGCAGTTCTTC
>NA|TRBJ2-5|TRBV6-1|NA
CASSELSPLAKETQYF
TGTGCCAGCAGTGAATTGTCCCCGTTGGCAAAAGAGACCCAGTACTTC
>NA|TRBJ1-1|TRBV6-8|once
CASSYTGGSTEAFF
TGTGCCAGCAGTTACACCGGGGGAAGCACTGAAGCTTTCTTT
>TRBD1|TRBJ2-1|TRBV11-1|many
CASSFDRGDGNEQFF
TGTGCCAGCAGCTTCGACAGGGGTGATGGCAATGAGCAGTTCTTC
>NA|TRBJ2-5|TRBV10-1|NA
CAGGEGGRGPDTQYF
TGCGCCGGGGGGGAGGGGGGCCGTGGCCCAGATACCCAGTATTTC
>NA|TRBJ2-4|TRBV6-4|NA
CASSDSNIQYF
TGTGCCAGCAGTGACTCGAACATTCAGTACTTC
>TRBD2|TRBJ2-7|TRBV4-2|NA
CASSQDPAGALYEQYF
TGTGCCAGCAGCCAAGACCCCGCGGGAGCCCTCTACGAGCAGTACTTC
>TRBD2|TRBJ2-5|TRBV9|NA
CASSVDSRGGRETQYF
TGTGCCAGCAGCGTAGATTCGAGGGGAGGGCGAGAGACCCAGTACTTC
>NA|TRBJ2-7|TRBV12-5|many
CASLPGGGGFHEQYF
TGTGCTAGCCTCCCGGGGGGCGGAGGGTTCCACGAGCAGTACTTC
>NA|TRBJ2-1|TRBV4-1|many
CASSQDHGREQFF
TGCGCCAGCAGCCAAGATCACGGCAGGGAGCAGTTCTTC
>NA|TRBJ2-6|TRBV6-1|NA
CASSKRQSSGANVLTF
TGTGCCAGCAGTAAACGACAAAGCTCTGGGGCCAACGTCCTGACTTTC
>TRBD2|TRBJ2-5|TRBV6-1|NA
CASAGAGSGVGETQYF
TGTGCCAGCGCGGGAGCCGGGAGCGGGGTCGGGGAGACGCAGTACTTC
>TRBD2|TRBJ2-1|TRBV28|many
CASIQTSGNEQFF
TGTGCCAGCATCCAGACTAGCGGAAATGAGCAGTTCTTC
>NA|TRBJ2-6|TRBV6-1|NA
CASSEVRNSGANVLTF
TGTGCCAGCAGTGAAGTCAGAAACTCTGGGGCCAACGTCCTGACTTTC
>NA|TRBJ2-2|TRBV12-3/TRBV12-4|NA
CASEGGAMGVGELFF
TGTGCCAGCGAAGGGGGAGCGATGGGGGTCGGGGAGCTGTTTTTT
>TRBD1|TRBJ2-1|TRBV6-5|NA
CASSYTGTAPNEQFF
TGTGCCAGCAGTTATACCGGGACAGCCCCTAATGAGCAGTTCTTC
>NA|TRBJ2-3|TRBV6-1|NA
CASGHGETETQYF
TGTGCCAGCGGACACGGTGAGACAGAGACCCAGTACTTT
>NA|TRBJ2-5|TRBV6-1|many
CVSGPGQETQYF
TGTGTCTCTGGGCCAGGGCAAGAGACCCAGTACTTC
>NA|TRBJ2-1|TRBV3-1|NA
CASSQDLRSEQFF
TGTGCCAGCAGCCAAGACCTCAGGAGTGAGCAGTTCTTC
>TRBD1|TRBJ2-2|TRBV10-1|NA
CASSHRGRNTGELFF
TGCGCCAGCAGCCACAGGGGTAGGAACACCGGGGAGCTGTTTTTT
>NA|TRBJ1-1|TRBV6-1|many
CASSEGTVTEAFF
TGTGCCAGCAGTGAAGGGACAGTGACTGAAGCTTTCTTT
>NA|TRBJ1-1|TRBV6-1|few
CATWWTTEAFF
TGTGCCACCTGGTGGACCACTGAAGCTTTCTTT
>NA|TRBJ1-1|TRBV25-1|few
CASSGGADEAFF
TGTGCCAGCAGTGGAGGGGCCGATGAAGCTTTCTTT
>NA|TRBJ2-1|TRBV10-1|many
CASIQGVQRTNEQFF
TGCGCCAGCATTCAAGGAGTTCAGAGGACCAATGAGCAGTTCTTC
>NA|TRBJ2-3|TRBV27|NA
CASLGGDTQYF
TGTGCCAGTTTGGGGGGAGATACGCAGTATTTT
>NA|TRBJ1-1|TRBV6-5|NA
CASSYSTSTEAFF
TGTGCCAGCAGTTACTCCACAAGCACTGAAGCTTTCTTT
>TRBD2|TRBJ2-1|TRBV6-1|NA
CASSEDYRRENNEQFF
TGTGCCAGCAGTGAAGACTACCGGCGGGAGAACAATGAGCAGTTCTTC
>TRBD2|TRBJ2-1|TRBV10-2|NA
CASRPPGTSGPGEQFF
TGCGCCAGCAGACCACCTGGGACTAGCGGGCCCGGTGAGCAGTTCTTC
>NA|TRBJ2-4|TRBV25-1|NA
CASSGGGRKNIQYF
TGTGCCAGCAGCGGAGGGGGACGAAAAAACATTCAGTACTTC
>TRBD2|TRBJ2-3|TRBV20-1|many
CSCVAGGTDTQYF
TGCAGTTGCGTAGCGGGAGGCACAGATACGCAGTATTTT
>TRBD2|TRBJ2-5|TRBV10-2|NA
CASSVAGGWETQYF
TGCGCCAGCAGTGTAGCGGGAGGGTGGGAGACCCAGTACTTC
>TRBD1|TRBJ2-5|TRBV20-1|NA
CSAPRGTGRETQYF
TGCAGTGCTCCCCGAGGGACAGGGAGGGAGACCCAGTACTTC
>NA|TRBJ2-5|TRBV28|NA
CASSLIRQGFPEETQYF
TGTGCCAGCAGTTTAATCCGGCAGGGTTTCCCCGAAGAGACCCAGTACTTC
>TRBD2|TRBJ2-7|TRBV7-2|NA
CASSFTSGGTYEQYF
TGTGCCAGCAGCTTTACTAGCGGGGGAACCTACGAGCAGTACTTC
>TRBD2|TRBJ2-1|TRBV7-6|NA
CASSSTGTSFSYNEQFF
TGTGCCAGCAGCTCAACCGGGACTAGCTTCTCCTACAATGAGCAGTTCTTC
>TRBD1|TRBJ2-7|TRBV6-5|few
CASSYSQGDEQYF
TGTGCCAGCAGTTACTCCCAGGGGGACGAGCAGTACTTC
>NA|TRBJ1-1|TRBV6-1|many
CATHRGGTEAFF
TGTGCCACGCATAGGGGGGGCACTGAAGCTTTCTTT
>TRBD1|TRBJ2-3|TRBV4-1|few
CASSQGGAGPYTDTQYF
TGCGCCAGCAGTCAAGGGGGCGCGGGCCCCTACACAGATACGCAGTATTTT
>NA|TRBJ2-5|TRBV6-1|NA
CAGSWGRFQDTQYF
TGTGCGGGCAGCTGGGGCCGGTTCCAAGATACGCAGTACTTC
>TRBD2|TRBJ2-1|TRBV4-1|few
CASSQTERGGTYNEQFF
TGCGCCAGCAGCCAAACTGAGCGGGGGGGGACCTACAATGAGCAGTTCTTC
>NA|TRBJ2-1|TRBV24-1|NA
CATSDLPFAKFF
TGTGCCACCAGTGATTTACCGTTTGCTAAGTTCTTC
>TRBD2|TRBJ2-1|TRBV6-2/TRBV6-3|few
CASSFSGRIYNEQFF
TGTGCCAGCAGTTTTAGCGGGAGGATTTACAATGAGCAGTTCTTC
>NA|TRBJ2-7|TRBV6-1|many
CASTPSGRGEQYF
TGTGCCAGCACCCCGTCAGGCAGGGGTGAGCAGTACTTC
>TRBD2|TRBJ2-7|TRBV9|NA
CASSQGGLAGGEQYF
TGTGCCAGCAGCCAGGGGGGACTAGCGGGAGGCGAGCAGTACTTC
>NA|TRBJ1-1|TRBV6-4|NA
CASSRDPNTEAFF
TGTGCCAGCAGTCGGGACCCGAACACTGAAGCTTTCTTT
>NA|TRBJ2-2|TRBV7-2|NA
CASSLFGRRTGELFF
TGTGCCAGCAGCTTATTTGGGAGACGGACCGGGGAGCTGTTTTTT
>NA|TRBJ2-7|TRBV6-5|NA
CASSLRTGGRGTDTQYF
TGTGCCAGCAGTCTACGGACGGGGGGCAGGGGCACAGATACGCAGTACTTC
>NA|TRBJ2-1|TRBV5-1|few
CASRLGPVLGENEQFF
TGCGCCAGCAGATTGGGTCCTGTACTAGGGGAAAATGAGCAGTTCTTC
>NA|TRBJ1-2|TRBV25-1|many
CASSEAGYRGYTF
TGTGCCAGCAGTGAGGCAGGGTATCGTGGCTACACCTTC
>TRBD2|TRBJ2-2|TRBV9|many
CASSVESGGPSTGELFF
TGTGCCAGCAGCGTAGAATCGGGAGGGCCGAGCACCGGGGAGCTGTTTTTT
>NA|TRBJ1-5|TRBV6-1|NA
CASSAQGSWDNQPQHF
TGTGCCAGCAGTGCTCAGGGGTCCTGGGATAATCAGCCCCAGCATTTT